The 2 T cell receptor beta chains reported below all come from one sample, sequenced in a study of OX40 agonist ivuxolimab in advanced cancers. Profiled with immunoSEQ multiplex PCR; TCRdb holds only in-frame clones, not every one. The sample consists of around 80,000 clones, about 85% of them appearing once. The material sequenced was CD4+ or CD8+ T cells sorted from blood, taken in a trial of the OX40 agonist ivuxolimab. The receptors shown here come from an adult with an advanced solid tumor such as melanoma, head and neck, liver or kidney cancer.

The rearrangement links TRBV7-2 to TRBJ1-5; D is undetermined. The CDR3 runs to 13 residues. The germline V and J ends were trimmed by 7 bases and 0 bases, with 7 bases remaining between them. Looked up from germline, CDR1 is SGHTA and CDR2 is FQGNSA. The CDR3 nucleotides are TGTGCCAGCATGATAGATAGCAATCAGCCCCAGCATTTT. Translated: CASMIDSNQPQHF.

V usage is TRBV5-4 and J usage is TRBJ2-3; D remains unclear. Trimming cost V 4 bases and J 2 bases, with 14 bases left between them. Looked up from germline, CDR1 is SGHNT and CDR2 is YYREEE (reference sequence). The CDR3 runs 15 residues. CDR3 coding DNA: TGTGCCAGCAGCCAGGACCAACCCAACACAGATACGCAGTATTTT. It yields the protein CASSQDQPNTDTQYF.